This T cell receptor (beta chain) appears in the sequencing data of a study of blood T cells in healthy people across ages. Whole-study context: The capture of about one barcoded beta molecule per two T cells was achieved by template switching. Study-level findings and limits: PBMCs left unsorted prevented a conclusive naive versus antigen-experienced comparison.

Alongside a J-beta primer mix, a sample-barcoded 5' primer served in a second PCR lasting roughly 7 to 11 cycles. TCRdb ran MiXCR on the 5' RACE reads and lists one entry per CDR3 protein. Among approximately 880,000 distinct CDR3 sequences listed, around 48% were seen once. For this clonotype: What it recognizes is unknown.

Every donor gave ten milliliters of peripheral blood. Total RNA was extracted at no less than 6 micrograms per sample. Germline V gene data show CDR1 as LGHNA and CDR2 as YSLEER. This CDR3 comprises 16 residues. The genes are TRBV4-3 and TRBJ2-5; perhaps D is TRBD1 or TRBD2 (5 bases each). The J call may be faulty, since TRBJ2-7 better matches the DNA end. This receptor was taken from a man aged 30-40 years in good health. Source material: blood. The CDR3 sequence is CASSQDGASPSYEQYF. In DNA, the CDR3 is TGCGCCAGCAGCCAAGATGGGGCTAGCCCCTCCTACGAGCAGTACTTC.